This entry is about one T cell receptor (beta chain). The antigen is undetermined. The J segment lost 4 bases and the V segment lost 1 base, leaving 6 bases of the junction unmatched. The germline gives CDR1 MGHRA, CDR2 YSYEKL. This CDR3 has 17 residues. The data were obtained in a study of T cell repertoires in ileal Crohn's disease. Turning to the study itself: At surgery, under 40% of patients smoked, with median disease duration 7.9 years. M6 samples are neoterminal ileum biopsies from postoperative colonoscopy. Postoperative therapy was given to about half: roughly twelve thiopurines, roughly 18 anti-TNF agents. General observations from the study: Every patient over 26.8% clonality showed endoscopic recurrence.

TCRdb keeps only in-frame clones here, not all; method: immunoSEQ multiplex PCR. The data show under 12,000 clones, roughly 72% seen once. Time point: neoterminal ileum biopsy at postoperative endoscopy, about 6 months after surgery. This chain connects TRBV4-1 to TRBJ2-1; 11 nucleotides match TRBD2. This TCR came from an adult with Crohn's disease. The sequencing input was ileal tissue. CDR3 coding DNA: TGCGCCAGCAGCCAAGTCAGTGGGACTAGCGGTTACAATGAGCAGTTCTTC. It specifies CASSQVSGTSGYNEQFF.